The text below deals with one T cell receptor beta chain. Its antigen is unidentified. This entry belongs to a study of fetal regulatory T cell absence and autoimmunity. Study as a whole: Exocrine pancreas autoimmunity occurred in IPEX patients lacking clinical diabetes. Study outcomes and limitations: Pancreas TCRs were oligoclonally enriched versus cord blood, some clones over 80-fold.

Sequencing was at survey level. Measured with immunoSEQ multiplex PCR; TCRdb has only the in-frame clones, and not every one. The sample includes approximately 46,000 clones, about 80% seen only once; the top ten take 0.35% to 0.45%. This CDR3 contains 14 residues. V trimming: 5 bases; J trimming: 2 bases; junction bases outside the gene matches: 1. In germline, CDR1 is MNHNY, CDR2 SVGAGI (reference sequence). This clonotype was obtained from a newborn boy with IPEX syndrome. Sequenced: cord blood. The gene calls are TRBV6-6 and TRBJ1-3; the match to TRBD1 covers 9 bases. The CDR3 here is CASSRQGAGNTIYF. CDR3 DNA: TGTGCCAGCAGTCGACAGGGGGCTGGAAACACCATATATTTT.